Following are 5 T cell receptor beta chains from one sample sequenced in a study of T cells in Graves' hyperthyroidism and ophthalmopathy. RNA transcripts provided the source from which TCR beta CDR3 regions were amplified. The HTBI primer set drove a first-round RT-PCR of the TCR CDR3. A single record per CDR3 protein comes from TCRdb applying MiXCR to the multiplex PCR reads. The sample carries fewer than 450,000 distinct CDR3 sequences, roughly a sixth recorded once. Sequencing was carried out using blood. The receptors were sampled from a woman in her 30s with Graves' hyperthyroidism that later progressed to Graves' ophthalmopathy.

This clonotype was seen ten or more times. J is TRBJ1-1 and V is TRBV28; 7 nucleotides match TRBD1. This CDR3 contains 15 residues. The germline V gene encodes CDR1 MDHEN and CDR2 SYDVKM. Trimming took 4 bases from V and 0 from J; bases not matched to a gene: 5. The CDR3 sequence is CASSSTTGMNTEAFF. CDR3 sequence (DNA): TGTGCCAGCAGTTCCACGACAGGGATGAACACTGAAGCTTTCTTT.

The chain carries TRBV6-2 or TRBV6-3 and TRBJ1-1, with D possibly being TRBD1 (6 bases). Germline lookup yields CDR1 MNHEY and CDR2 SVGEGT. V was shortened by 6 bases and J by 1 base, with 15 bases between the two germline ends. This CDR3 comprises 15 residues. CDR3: CASRDKQGKNTEAFF. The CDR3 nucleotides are TGTGCCAGCAGAGACAAACAGGGAAAGAACACTGAAGCTTTCTTT.

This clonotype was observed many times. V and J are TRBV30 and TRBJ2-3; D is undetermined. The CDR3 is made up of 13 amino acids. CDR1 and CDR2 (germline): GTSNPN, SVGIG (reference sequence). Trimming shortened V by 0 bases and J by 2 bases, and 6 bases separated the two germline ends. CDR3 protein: CAWSVPTTDTQYF. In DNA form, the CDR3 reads TGTGCCTGGAGTGTACCCACCACAGATACGCAGTATTTT. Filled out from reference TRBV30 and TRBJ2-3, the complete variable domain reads SQTIHQWPATLVQPVGSPLSLECTVEGTSNPNLYWYRQAAGRGLQLLFYSVGIGQISSEVPQNLSASRPQDRQFILSSKKLLLSDSGFYLCAWSVPTTDTQYFGPGTRLTVL.

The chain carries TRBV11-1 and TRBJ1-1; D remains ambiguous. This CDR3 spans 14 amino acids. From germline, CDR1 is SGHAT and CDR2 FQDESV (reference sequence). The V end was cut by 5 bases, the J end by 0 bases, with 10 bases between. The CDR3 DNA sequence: TGTGCCAGCAGCCACCCCTATTTGAACACTGAAGCTTTCTTT. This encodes CASSHPYLNTEAFF.

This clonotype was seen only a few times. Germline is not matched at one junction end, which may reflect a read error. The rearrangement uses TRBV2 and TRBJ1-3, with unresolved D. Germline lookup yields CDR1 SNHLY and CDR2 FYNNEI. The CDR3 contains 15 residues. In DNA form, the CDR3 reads TGTGCCGGCAGTGTAGGAGGAGGGCCGGGAAACACCATATATTTT. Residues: CAGSVGGGPGNTIYF.